These 12 T cell receptor beta chains were sequenced from one sample in a study of Ad26.COV2.S vaccination and SARS-CoV-2 variants. The assay was immunoSEQ multiplex PCR, and TCRdb's table has in-frame clones only and misses some. The repertoire holds more than 85,000 clones, with roughly 80% as singletons. The source material was peripheral blood, sampled after recovery from COVID-19. The receptors come from a human donor who had recovered from COVID-19.

V is TRBV7-2 and J is TRBJ1-2; the D is unclear. V was trimmed by 5 bases and J by 3 bases, leaving 4 bases between them. CDR3 size: 11 residues. Germline CDR1 reads SGHTA; CDR2 reads FQGNSA. The CDR3 DNA follows: TGTGCCAGCAGCGACCACTATGGCTACACCTTC. This sequence encodes CASSDHYGYTF.

The V call is TRBV27, the J call TRBJ1-4, with 9 bases that match TRBD1. The CDR3 spans 14 residues. Germline CDR1 is MNHEY and CDR2 is SMNVEV (reference sequence). J lost 7 bases, V lost 3 bases, and 3 bases had no gene match. The CDR3 is CASSFRDRVEKLFF. In DNA form, the CDR3 reads TGTGCCAGCAGTTTCCGGGACAGGGTTGAAAAACTGTTTTTT.

The rearrangement uses TRBV2 and TRBJ1-5; D not certain. CDR1 and CDR2 (germline): SNHLY, FYNNEI. V lost 4 bases and J 1 base, leaving 5 bases between the germline ends. The CDR3 extends over 13 amino acids. CDR3 DNA: TGTGCCAGCAGTGGCTGGAGCAATCAGCCCCAGCATTTT. Its translation: CASSGWSNQPQHF.

V gene TRBV4-1 combines with J gene TRBJ2-1; 7 bases align to TRBD1. There are 17 residues in the CDR3. V shed 0 bases and J 4 bases; nucleotides not matched to a gene: 9. Germline V gives CDR1 MGHRA, CDR2 YSYEKL. CDR3: CASSQDGVDRAYNEQFF. The CDR3 DNA sequence: TGCGCCAGCAGCCAAGATGGGGTCGACAGGGCGTACAATGAGCAGTTCTTC.

The chain combines TRBV19 with TRBJ2-2, with 9 bases identical to TRBD1. Germline CDR1 is LNHDA and CDR2 is SQIVND (reference sequence). The CDR3 spans 19 residues. The ends lost 4 bases at V and 0 bases at J; junction bases unmatched: 12. As DNA, the CDR3 is TGTGCCAGTAGTACCTATCCACCGGGACAGGGCTCGAACACCGGGGAGCTGTTTTTT. This sequence encodes CASSTYPPGQGSNTGELFF. Supplemented by reference TRBV19 and TRBJ2-2, the full variable domain reads DGGITQSPKYLFRKEGQNVTLSCEQNLNHDAMYWYRQDPGQGLRLIYYSQIVNDFQKGDIAEGYSVSREKKESFPLTVTSAQKNPTAFYLCASSTYPPGQGSNTGELFFGEGSRLTVL.

The chain is built from TRBV30 and TRBJ1-2, with a possible D match to TRBD1 (6 bases). V gave up 1 base and J gave up 4 bases, with 7 bases separating them. CDR1 GTSNPN and CDR2 SVGIG come from the germline V gene (reference sequence). The CDR3 length is 12 residues. Here the CDR3 DNA reads TGTGCCTGGAGTGGCAGGGGCTATGGCTACACCTTC. Amino acids: CAWSGRGYGYTF.

CDR3 in amino acids: CASSSTDSPLHF. The CDR3 nucleotides are TGCGCCAGCAGCTCAACCGATTCACCCCTCCACTTT. The rearrangement joins TRBV5-1 to TRBJ1-6, with no clear D. CDR1 is SGHRS and CDR2 is YFSETQ in the germline V gene. V was pared by 3 bases and J by 8 bases, with 6 bases between. The CDR3 is 12 residues long.

The chain couples TRBV4-2 to TRBJ1-2; TRBD1 agrees at 11 bases. This CDR3 contains 17 residues. V was pared by 5 bases and J by 6 bases, with 14 bases of the junction left unmatched. Germline V gene sequence: CDR1 LGHNA, CDR2 YNFKEQ. The CDR3 reads CASSSPGQGVLPNGYTF. In nucleotides, the CDR3 is TGTGCCAGCAGCTCACCGGGACAGGGGGTTTTACCCAATGGCTACACCTTC.

The chain carries TRBV10-3 and TRBJ1-1; D call uncertain. The CDR3 extends over 15 amino acids. V shed 3 bases and J shed 5 bases, with 16 bases lying between them. Germline values: CDR1 ENHRY, CDR2 SYGVKD. The CDR3 DNA sequence: TGTGCCATCAGTGATTCAGTCCGGCCGTTGACTGAAGCTTTCTTT. It encodes CAISDSVRPLTEAFF.

V and J are TRBV4-2 and TRBJ2-2; D not resolved. This CDR3 contains 13 residues. Germline V gives CDR1 LGHNA, CDR2 YNFKEQ. V was pared by 4 bases and J by 1 base, with 4 bases between. The CDR3 region has the DNA TGTGCCAGCAGCCTAAGGAACACCGGGGAGCTGTTTTTT. Amino acids: CASSLRNTGELFF.

The CDR3 DNA is TGTGCCAGCAGCTATTCTTGGGGGGGAACAGATACGCAGTATTTT. This gives the protein CASSYSWGGTDTQYF. The chain combines TRBV5-4 with TRBJ2-3; 7 nucleotides line up with TRBD2. With 3 bases clipped from V and 3 bases from J, the junction kept 7 bases outside the gene matches. The CDR3 sequence is 15 residues long. In germline, CDR1 is SGHNT, CDR2 YYREEE (reference sequence).

The chain carries TRBV10-3 and TRBJ1-1; unclear D gene. The CDR3 sequence is 13 residues long. V was pared by 0 bases and J by 5 bases, with 7 bases between. The germline CDR1 and CDR2 sequences are ENHRY and SYGVKD. The CDR3, as DNA: TGTGCCATCAGTGAGTCGGGTGGAACTGAAGCTTTCTTT. It translates to CAISESGGTEAFF.